A single sample is the source of the 26 T cell receptor beta chains below, sequenced in a study of OX40 agonist ivuxolimab in advanced cancers. Clones were read by immunoSEQ multiplex PCR, and TCRdb kept only the in-frame ones, dropping some. The sample includes 50,000 to 65,000 clones, 87% of them seen just once. The material was CD4+ or CD8+ T cells sorted from blood, obtained in a trial of the OX40 agonist ivuxolimab. The receptor set was obtained from an adult with an advanced solid tumor such as melanoma, head and neck, liver or kidney cancer.

The CDR3 protein is CAISGQGAGVGGQPQHF. The CDR3 DNA reads as TGTGCCATCAGTGGACAGGGGGCGGGTGTAGGGGGCCAGCCCCAGCATTTT. The J gene is TRBJ1-5, the V gene TRBV10-3; 10 bases align to TRBD1. This CDR3 spans 17 amino acids. Germline V CDR1 and CDR2: ENHRY, SYGVKD. With V trimmed by 4 bases and J by 7 bases, 13 bases remained unmatched.

The chain links TRBV13 to TRBJ2-5; D could derive from TRBD1 or TRBD2 (7 bases each). CDR3 length: 17 amino acids. V dropped 6 bases and J dropped 5 bases, with 25 bases sitting between them. Germline V gene lookup returns CDR1 PRHDT and CDR2 FYEKMQ (reference sequence). CDR3 bases: TGTGCCAGCAGGAACGGATTTAGGGGGCGGGGGTCGGAGACCCAGTACTTC. It translates to CASRNGFRGRGSETQYF.

The chain uses TRBV6-1 and TRBJ2-7; a weak D match, TRBD1 (6 bases). The CDR3 has 15 residues. V was clipped by 3 bases and J by 3 bases, with 15 bases between them. The V gene's germline CDR1 is MNHNS and CDR2 SASEGT. The CDR3 DNA follows: TGTGCCAGCAGTGAGCGAAGGACAGCCAACTACGAGCAGTACTTC. This translates into CASSERRTANYEQYF.

This chain uses TRBV5-4 with TRBJ2-1; D not resolved. Germline CDR1 and CDR2: SGHNT and YYREEE (reference sequence). The CDR3 runs 12 residues. V lost 2 bases and J lost 4, with 4 bases in between. The CDR3 here is CASSFMYNEQFF. Written as DNA, the CDR3 is TGTGCCAGCAGCTTTATGTACAATGAGCAGTTCTTC. Using reference TRBV5-4 and TRBJ2-1 for the parts outside the CDR3, the full variable domain is ETGVTQSPTHLIKTRGQQVTLRCSSQSGHNTVSWYQQALGQGPQFIFQYYREEENGRGNFPPRFSGLQFPNYSSELNVNALELDDSALYLCASSFMYNEQFFGPGTRLTVL.

The rearrangement links TRBV4-1 to TRBJ2-6; TRBD1 matches at 8 bases. CDR1 is MGHRA and CDR2 is YSYEKL in the germline V gene. V shed 3 bases and J 2 bases; nucleotides not matched to a gene: 0. The CDR3 contains 15 residues. The CDR3 DNA sequence: TGCGCCAGCAGCCAGGGACAGGCTGGGGCCAACGTCCTGACTTTC. Its translation: CASSQGQAGANVLTF.

The chain carries TRBV5-4 and TRBJ2-5; 13 nucleotides match TRBD2. The length of the CDR3 is 17 residues. Germline CDR1 reads SGHNT; CDR2 reads YYREEE (reference sequence). V lost 5 bases, J lost 4 bases, and 11 bases stayed unmatched. CDR3 sequence reads: CASRSTTSGGRSETQYF. In DNA form, the CDR3 reads TGTGCCAGCAGGTCCACGACTAGCGGGGGGAGGTCAGAGACCCAGTACTTC.

Here the CDR3 DNA reads TGTGCCAGCAGCCAAGGCGATGCAGGGGTGACGCACGAGCAGTACTTC. It encodes CASSQGDAGVTHEQYF. The V call is TRBV4-2, the J call TRBJ2-5, with D possibly matching TRBD1 (6 bases). The end of the DNA fits TRBJ2-7 better, so the J call may be wrong. CDR1 and CDR2 (germline): LGHNA, YNFKEQ. The CDR3 covers 16 residues.

This chain connects TRBV2 to TRBJ2-6, with a weak D call TRBD1 (6 bases). Germline V gene lookup returns CDR1 SNHLY and CDR2 FYNNEI. This CDR3 is 16 amino acids long. V was trimmed by 6 bases and J by 0 bases, leaving 12 bases between them. The CDR3 spells CASRRTDSSGANVLTF. CDR3 nucleotides: TGTGCCAGCAGGCGGACGGACAGCTCTGGGGCCAACGTCCTGACTTTC. Full variable domain (rest looked up from reference TRBV2 and TRBJ2-6): EPEVTQTPSHQVTQMGQEVILRCVPISNHLYFYWYRQILGQKVEFLVSFYNNEISEKSEIFDDQFSVERPDGSNFTLKIRSTKLEDSAMYFCASRRTDSSGANVLTFGAGSRLTVL.

This chain connects TRBV6-5 to TRBJ2-7, with 9 bases fitting TRBD1. The germline V gene has CDR1 MNHEY and CDR2 SVGAGI. This CDR3 comprises 14 residues. The J segment lost 6 bases and the V segment lost 7 bases, leaving 10 bases of the junction unmatched. CDR3 protein: CASTKTGGAGEQYF. The CDR3 DNA reads TGTGCCAGCACCAAGACAGGGGGAGCTGGCGAGCAGTACTTC.

The V and J genes are TRBV29-1 and TRBJ2-5; 11 bases match TRBD2. J was trimmed by 6 bases and V by 4 bases; bases with no gene match: 13. This CDR3 is built from 16 residues. In germline, CDR1 is SQVTM, CDR2 ANQGSEA. CDR3 amino acids: CSVAGTSGGGGKTQYF. In DNA, the CDR3 is TGCAGCGTTGCCGGGACTAGCGGTGGGGGGGGGAAGACCCAGTACTTC.

This sequence joins TRBV2 and TRBJ1-5; 10 bases match TRBD1. The CDR3 length is 16 residues. V lost 5 bases, J lost 5 bases, and 9 bases stayed unmatched. Germline V gene lookup returns CDR1 SNHLY and CDR2 FYNNEI. The CDR3 coding sequence is TGTGCCAGCAGTCAGCGGGGGACAGGGGTCGATCAGCCCCAGCATTTT. The encoded protein is CASSQRGTGVDQPQHF.

This clone was detected only once. The chain is built from TRBV2 and TRBJ2-1, with 7 bases that match TRBD2. This CDR3 spans 14 amino acids. V lost 6 bases to trimming and J lost 4 bases; unmatched junction nucleotides: 6. Germline lookup yields CDR1 SNHLY and CDR2 FYNNEI. The CDR3 protein is CASRSSGAYNEQFF. In nucleotides, the CDR3 is TGTGCCAGCAGATCGAGCGGGGCTTACAATGAGCAGTTCTTC.

V and J are TRBV7-3 and TRBJ2-2; TRBD1 aligns across 7 bases. CDR3 length equals 15 residues. Germline trimming cut 5 bases from V and 2 bases from J; bases unmatched to any gene: 5. CDR1 and CDR2 (germline): SGHTA, FQGTGA. The CDR3 reads CASSPRTGNTGELFF. The CDR3 DNA follows: TGTGCCAGCAGCCCCAGGACAGGAAACACCGGGGAGCTGTTTTTT. Supplemented by reference TRBV7-3 and TRBJ2-2, the full variable domain reads GAGVSQTPSNKVTEKGKYVELRCDPISGHTALYWYRQSLGQGPEFLIYFQGTGAADDSGLPNDRFFAVRPEGSVSTLKIQRTERGDSAVYLCASSPRTGNTGELFFGEGSRLTVL.

This chain uses TRBV29-1 with TRBJ2-1; 14 bases match TRBD2. CDR1 is SQVTM, CDR2 ANQGSEA, per germline. The CDR3 contains 14 residues. V trimming: 6 bases; J trimming: 6 bases; junction bases outside the gene matches: 4. DNA of the CDR3: TGCAGCGTGTCCGGGACTAGCGGGAGCAATGAGCAGTTCTTC. It encodes CSVSGTSGSNEQFF.

For the CDR3, the DNA is TGTGCCAGCAGCCTCAGCGGGAGTCTCCACGAGCAGTACTTC. It translates to CASSLSGSLHEQYF. V gene TRBV7-9 combines with J gene TRBJ2-7; 8 bases are a match to TRBD2. Trimming cost V 5 bases and J 5 bases; bases outside gene matches: 8. The CDR3 consists of 14 residues. CDR1 and CDR2 from the germline V gene are SEHNR and FQNEAQ (reference sequence).

The J gene is TRBJ1-1, the V gene TRBV28, with D tentatively TRBD1 (5 bases). The CDR3 length is 13 residues. The V gene lost 10 bases and the J gene lost 1 base, with 13 bases spanning the gap. Germline V lookup: CDR1 MDHEN, CDR2 SYDVKM. In DNA, the CDR3 is TGTGCCACTACGACAGAGACGAACACTGAAGCTTTCTTT. Its protein is CATTTETNTEAFF.

Here the CDR3 reads CASSSDRSGSYNEQFF. In DNA form, the CDR3 reads TGTGCCAGTAGTTCCGACAGGTCGGGGTCCTACAATGAGCAGTTCTTC. This chain joins TRBV19 and TRBJ2-1, with D possibly matching TRBD1 (6 bases). Between the trimmed V and J ends, which lost 5 bases and 1 base, there was a span of 15 bases. This CDR3 spans 16 amino acids. The germline V gene encodes CDR1 LNHDA and CDR2 SQIVND (reference sequence).

The chain joins TRBV11-2 to TRBJ2-3; D is unresolved. The germline V gene has CDR1 SGHAT and CDR2 FQNNGV. The V and J ends lost 4 bases and 7 bases respectively, with 9 bases between them. The CDR3 spans 12 residues. This chain's CDR3 is CASSSSLYTQYF. CDR3 sequence (DNA): TGTGCCAGCAGCTCCTCACTGTATACGCAGTATTTT. The complete variable domain, with remaining parts taken from reference TRBV11-2 and TRBJ2-3, reads EAGVAQSPRYKIIEKRQSVAFWCNPISGHATLYWYQQILGQGPKLLIQFQNNGVVDDSQLPKDRFSAERLKGVDSTLKIQPAKLEDSAVYLCASSSSLYTQYFGPGTRLTVL.

This sequence joins TRBV7-2 and TRBJ1-5; no firm D call. Trimming left V 2 bases short and J 0 bases short, with 11 bases between. CDR1 is SGHTA and CDR2 is FQGNSA in the germline V gene. This CDR3 comprises 16 residues. The CDR3 here is CASSLMGSLSNQPQHF. The CDR3 DNA reads as TGTGCCAGCAGCTTAATGGGCAGCCTTAGCAATCAGCCCCAGCATTTT.

V usage is TRBV29-1 and J usage is TRBJ2-2; 7 nucleotides align to TRBD1. CDR3 length: 13 amino acids. V lost 5 bases to trimming and J lost 3 bases; unmatched junction nucleotides: 3. Germline lookup yields CDR1 SQVTM and CDR2 ANQGSEA. CDR3 sequence (DNA): TGCAGCGTTCGCCAGGGGGACACCGGGGAGCTGTTTTTT. It is translated as CSVRQGDTGELFF.

In its sample, this clone was seen once. This sequence joins TRBV6-1 and TRBJ2-7; D is unresolved. The V end was cut by 7 bases, the J end by 3 bases, with 10 bases between. Germline V gene data show CDR1 as MNHNS and CDR2 as SASEGT. CDR3 size: 12 residues. The CDR3 loop is CASNWADYEQYF. The CDR3 nucleotides are TGTGCCAGCAACTGGGCAGACTACGAGCAGTACTTC.

About this clone itself: One end of the junction fails to match germline, which may point to a read error. The sample has other DNA sequences that encode this CDR3 too. The V call is TRBV7-2, the J call TRBJ1-2; D gene ambiguous. Germline V gene sequence: CDR1 SGHTA, CDR2 FQGNSA. The CDR3 has 13 amino acids. The CDR3 is CASSLGAQRTCTF. The CDR3, as DNA: TGTGCCAGCAGTTTAGGTGCTCAACGAACTTGCACCTTC.

The chain employs TRBV11-2 and TRBJ1-2; D is perhaps TRBD1 (6 bases). Per the germline V gene, CDR1 is SGHAT and CDR2 is FQNNGV. Trimming pared 5 bases from V and 2 bases from J, leaving 9 bases between. This CDR3 contains 13 residues. CDR3 sequence reads: CASSQGTNYGYTF. The CDR3 nucleotides are TGTGCCAGCAGCCAGGGGACGAACTATGGCTACACCTTC.

This chain connects TRBV29-1 to TRBJ2-7; D is ambiguous. The CDR3 totals 14 residues. V was pared by 5 bases and J by 1 base, with 15 bases between. Germline lookup yields CDR1 SQVTM and CDR2 ANQGSEA. As DNA, the CDR3 is TGCAGCGTTAGGAAGGGTGGGAATTCCTACGAGCAGTACTTC. Translated: CSVRKGGNSYEQYF.

The rearrangement uses TRBV10-1 and TRBJ1-3; D call uncertain. Germline V lookup: CDR1 WNHNN, CDR2 SYGVQD (reference sequence). There are 16 residues in the CDR3. V lost 3 bases to trimming and J lost 0 bases, with 12 bases between them. The CDR3 sequence is CASSDSTAASGNTIYF. CDR3 DNA: TGCGCCAGCAGTGACTCGACTGCAGCCTCTGGAAACACCATATATTTT.

The V call is TRBV30, the J call TRBJ2-3; 10 nucleotides match TRBD1. Germline CDR1 reads GTSNPN; CDR2 reads SVGIG (reference sequence). The length of the CDR3 is 12 residues. J lost 4 bases, V lost 5 bases, and 0 bases had no gene match. The CDR3 coding sequence is TGTGCCTGGGGGACAGGGGCAGATACGCAGTATTTT. Its protein is CAWGTGADTQYF.